The next 25 T cell receptor beta chains were all read from a single sample in a study of regulatory T cells in long-lasting Graves disease. The time point here: newly diagnosed GD, antithyroid drugs for less than 3 months. PBMC RNA was the source of the TCR library. iRepertoire HTBI primers and Arm-PCR of CDR3 regions built TCR beta libraries. One entry per CDR3 protein results from TCRdb running MiXCR on the multiplex PCR reads. The data hold 350,000 to 450,000 distinct CDR3 sequences, with approximately 15% observed a single time. The sample also formed part of further work on T cells in Graves' hyperthyroidism and ophthalmopathy.

Sequenced here: peripheral blood mononuclear cells (PBMCs), sampled at new diagnosis, from a patient treated with antithyroid drugs. Source of these receptors: a man between 40 and 49 years old with Graves disease.

This clonotype has a handful of counts. This may come from a read error, since a much larger clone is one base off. CDR3 sequence reads: CASTPQETQHF. The CDR3 region has the DNA TGTGCCAGTACACCACAAGAGACCCAGCACTTC. The rearrangement uses TRBV7-2 and TRBJ2-5; no reliable D call. The V gene's germline CDR1 is SGHTA and CDR2 FQGNSA. The CDR3 length is 11 residues.

This clonotype was counted many times. J is TRBJ2-7 and V is TRBV7-6, with TRBD2 matching 16 bases. The length of the CDR3 is 16 residues. Per germline, CDR1 SGHVS and CDR2 FNYEAQ. V gave up 5 bases and J gave up 7 bases; unmatched junction bases: 8. The CDR3 sequence: CASSPGLAGGLREQYF. The CDR3 DNA is TGTGCCAGCAGCCCGGGACTAGCGGGGGGGCTACGGGAGCAGTACTTC.

This clonotype appeared many times. This sequence joins TRBV29-1 and TRBJ2-7; tentatively, D is TRBD1 or TRBD2 (5 bases each). Germline V gene data show CDR1 as SQVTM and CDR2 as ANQGSEA. The CDR3 runs 14 residues. V was shortened by 4 bases and J by 2 bases, with 15 bases between the two germline ends. CDR3: CSVGVGDPTYEQYF. CDR3 sequence (DNA): TGCAGCGTTGGAGTGGGGGACCCAACCTACGAGCAGTACTTC.

This clonotype was counted at least ten times. J is TRBJ2-5 and V is TRBV6-1; TRBD2 is a possible D gene (6 bases). Looked up from germline, CDR1 is MNHNS and CDR2 is SASEGT. This CDR3 is 20 amino acids long. With 5 bases removed from V and 3 bases from J, the gap between germline ends came to 31 bases. The CDR3 DNA sequence: TGTGCCAGCAGTAAGAAAGTGCGGGACTCCTGGGGTGGATTGGAAGAGACCCAGTACTTC. This gives the protein CASSKKVRDSWGGLEETQYF.

The table lists this clonotype with a few counts. This chain connects TRBV9 to TRBJ1-3; unclear D gene. This CDR3 comprises 13 residues. CDR1 is SGDLS and CDR2 is YYNGEE in the germline V gene. V dropped 3 bases and J dropped 3 bases, with 7 bases sitting between them. The CDR3 here is CASSEGYGNTIYF. The CDR3 DNA follows: TGTGCCAGCAGCGAGGGATATGGAAACACCATATATTTT.

This clonotype was detected many times. The chain couples TRBV27 to TRBJ1-1, with unresolved D. The CDR3 covers 13 residues. Germline CDR1 is MNHEY and CDR2 is SMNVEV (reference sequence). The germline V and J ends were trimmed by 6 bases and 11 bases, with 19 bases remaining between them. CDR3 loop: CASRRGREFEAFF. As DNA, the CDR3 is TGTGCCAGCAGAAGAGGACGCGAGTTTGAGGCTTTCTTT.

This clonotype was detected many times. The CDR3 nucleotides are TGTGCCAGCAGCCGACCGACAGGTATGAACACTGAAGCTTTCTTT. Amino acid sequence: CASSRPTGMNTEAFF. The rearrangement joins TRBV7-9 to TRBJ1-1; D perhaps matches TRBD1 (6 bases). The CDR3 is 15 residues long. Germline CDR1 is SEHNR and CDR2 is FQNEAQ (reference sequence). Deletions cut 5 bases from V and 0 bases from J, with 13 bases between.

This clonotype was counted at least ten times. The chain combines TRBV5-1 with TRBJ2-1; D gene uncertain. The length of the CDR3 is 14 residues. Germline CDR1 is SGHRS and CDR2 is YFSETQ. V was pared by 0 bases and J by 2 bases, with 6 bases between. CDR3 region: CASSLESTYNEQFF. The CDR3 region has the DNA TGCGCCAGCAGCTTGGAGTCTACCTACAATGAGCAGTTCTTC.

This clonotype came up many times. The chain couples TRBV10-3 to TRBJ2-1; no clear D gene. The end of the DNA is better explained by TRBJ2-5, so the J call may be wrong. The CDR3 totals 11 residues. Germline assignment: CDR1 ENHRY and CDR2 SYGVKD. The CDR3 loop reads CAISGEETQYF. The CDR3 DNA follows: TGTGCCATCAGTGGAGAAGAGACCCAGTACTTC.

On this clonotype itself: It is likely a read error: a sequence one base away is far more abundant. The genes are TRBV7-9 and TRBJ2-4, with 8 positions matching TRBD1. Germline CDR1 and CDR2: SEHNR and FQNEAQ (reference sequence). This CDR3 has 14 residues. CDR3: CASSYPGGQNIQCF. CDR3 DNA sequence: TGTGCCAGCAGCTACCCAGGGGGCCAAAACATTCAGTGCTTC.

This clonotype was recorded a few times. The CDR3 coding sequence is TGCGCCAGCAGCTTGGTCGCGGGTGGGGCCGGGGAGCTGTTTTTT. Its translation is CASSLVAGGAGELFF. The chain uses TRBV5-1 and TRBJ2-2; D possibly corresponds to TRBD2 (5 bases). With 0 bases removed from V and 6 bases from J, the gap between germline ends came to 12 bases. The germline CDR1 and CDR2 sequences are SGHRS and YFSETQ. This CDR3 spans 15 amino acids.

This clonotype appeared many times. V gene TRBV19 combines with J gene TRBJ1-5; possibly TRBD1 for D (6 bases). The CDR3 loop spans 16 amino acids. Germline CDR1 LNHDA, CDR2 SQIVND (reference sequence). Between the trimmed V and J ends, which lost 10 bases and 2 bases, there was a span of 21 bases. This chain's CDR3 is CATRKGGFWGNQPQHF. CDR3 DNA: TGTGCCACCAGAAAGGGGGGGTTTTGGGGCAATCAGCCCCAGCATTTT.

This clonotype was counted ten times or more. The chain employs TRBV18 and TRBJ1-5; D is possibly TRBD1 (6 bases). V was shortened by 2 bases and J by 3 bases, with 8 bases between the two germline ends. The CDR3 sequence is 14 residues long. Germline CDR1 reads KGHSH; CDR2 reads LQKENI. The DNA for the CDR3 is TGTGCCAGCTCACCATCAGGGGACAATCAGCCCCAGCATTTT. Amino acid sequence: CASSPSGDNQPQHF.

This clonotype was detected many times. The gene calls are TRBV10-1 and TRBJ1-1; no clear D gene. The CDR3 has 13 amino acids. Per the germline V gene, CDR1 is WNHNN and CDR2 is SYGVQD (reference sequence). The ends were cut back, 10 bases at V and 1 base at J, with 13 bases in the middle. This CDR3 is CATLRRANTEAFF. The CDR3 DNA is TGCGCCACCCTGAGGAGGGCGAACACTGAAGCTTTCTTT.

There are a few counts of this clonotype. The chain carries TRBV11-2 and TRBJ2-1; D perhaps matches TRBD1 (6 bases). CDR1 SGHAT and CDR2 FQNNGV come from the germline V gene. V was trimmed by 7 bases and J by 9 bases, leaving 10 bases between them. CDR3 length equals 11 residues. This CDR3 is CASTRGTEQFF. The CDR3 coding sequence is TGTGCCAGCACTAGGGGGACTGAGCAGTTCTTC. The full variable domain, with the rest looked up from reference TRBV11-2 and TRBJ2-1, is EAGVAQSPRYKIIEKRQSVAFWCNPISGHATLYWYQQILGQGPKLLIQFQNNGVVDDSQLPKDRFSAERLKGVDSTLKIQPAKLEDSAVYLCASTRGTEQFFGPGTRLTVL.

This clonotype was recorded a few times. V gene TRBV5-1 combines with J gene TRBJ2-7; D call uncertain. V was pared by 0 bases and J by 9 bases, with 13 bases between. This CDR3 contains 13 residues. From germline, CDR1 is SGHRS and CDR2 YFSETQ. CDR3 sequence: CASSLGVAGAQYF. As DNA, the CDR3 is TGCGCCAGCAGCTTGGGAGTCGCAGGCGCGCAGTACTTC.

As concerns this clonotype: This may come from a read error, since a much larger clone is one base off. The final CDR3 position lacks the conserved phenylalanine or tryptophan, pointing to a likely read error. The chain combines TRBV6-1 with TRBJ2-3, with 13 bases that match TRBD2. This CDR3 spans 16 amino acids. Losses at the gene ends were 5 bases for V and 6 bases for J; bases not matched to a gene: 8. Germline assignment: CDR1 MNHNS and CDR2 SASEGT. CDR3 region: CASSRLAGGILDTQYL. The DNA of the CDR3 is TGTGCCAGCAGTAGACTAGCGGGGGGTATTCTGGATACGCAGTATCTT.

The V gene is TRBV18, the J gene TRBJ2-1; D possibly corresponds to TRBD2 (5 bases). The V gene lost 5 bases and the J gene lost 8 bases, with 7 bases spanning the gap. The CDR3 loop spans 11 amino acids. Germline CDR1 and CDR2: KGHSH and LQKENI. The CDR3 region has the DNA TGTGCCAGCTCAGAGCGGCATGAGCAGTTCTTC. This encodes CASSERHEQFF.

This clonotype was observed many times. The CDR3 spells CASSVFEGRWETQYF. Written as DNA, the CDR3 is TGTGCCAGCAGCGTTTTCGAGGGGAGGTGGGAGACCCAGTACTTC. V and J are TRBV9 and TRBJ2-5, with D possibly matching TRBD2 (6 bases). The length of the CDR3 is 15 residues. V lost 2 bases and J lost 5, with 16 bases in between. Germline V lookup: CDR1 SGDLS, CDR2 YYNGEE.

This clonotype was picked up many times. This chain connects TRBV7-2 to TRBJ2-7; TRBD1 agrees at 7 bases. The J segment lost 4 bases and the V segment lost 5 bases, leaving 8 bases of the junction unmatched. Per germline, CDR1 SGHTA and CDR2 FQGNSA. The CDR3 extends over 14 amino acids. CDR3 residues: CASSPGQVSYEQYF. Written as DNA, the CDR3 is TGTGCCAGCAGCCCAGGACAGGTTTCTTACGAGCAGTACTTC.

This clonotype was counted many times. This sequence joins TRBV7-9 and TRBJ2-7; TRBD1 matches at 8 bases. This CDR3 is 16 amino acids long. Germline CDR1 and CDR2: SEHNR and FQNEAQ (reference sequence). The V segment lost 8 bases and the J segment 6 bases; nucleotides outside the gene matches: 18. The chain's CDR3 is CASAEWGRQGTGEQYF. CDR3 sequence (DNA): TGTGCCAGCGCTGAATGGGGCCGACAGGGGACCGGCGAGCAGTACTTC.

In its sample, this clonotype was seen many times. V gene TRBV20-1 combines with J gene TRBJ2-7; 8 bases line up with TRBD2. V shed 6 bases, J shed 1 base, and the junction held 8 bases outside the gene matches. The CDR3 runs 14 residues. The germline gives CDR1 DFQATT, CDR2 SNEGSKA (reference sequence). CDR3 nucleotide sequence: TGCAGTGCAACCCCCGGGACTAGGTCCTACGAGCAGTACTTC. Amino acid sequence: CSATPGTRSYEQYF.

This clonotype was counted at least ten times. The rearrangement uses TRBV7-8 and TRBJ2-1; D is possibly TRBD1 (5 bases). V gave up 5 bases and J gave up 1 base, with 12 bases separating them. The CDR3 is made up of 15 amino acids. Looked up from germline, CDR1 is SGHVS and CDR2 is FQNEAQ. DNA of the CDR3: TGTGCCAGCAGCCCGCGACAGAAGTCCTACAATGAGCAGTTCTTC. Amino acid sequence: CASSPRQKSYNEQFF.

Concerning this clonotype itself: The germline gene is not matched at one end of the junction; a read error may be the cause. The chain employs TRBV9 and TRBJ1-4; D might be TRBD1 (5 bases). The CDR3 has 15 residues. Germline V gene data show CDR1 as SGDLS and CDR2 as YYNGEE. CDR3 residues: CASSVGSDQGEKLLF. CDR3 bases: TGTGCCAGCAGCGTAGGGTCGGATCAAGGGGAAAAACTGCTTTTT.

This clonotype was picked up a small number of times. The V gene is TRBV4-2, the J gene TRBJ2-5; TRBD2 might be the D (6 bases). The germline gives CDR1 LGHNA, CDR2 YNFKEQ. CDR3 length equals 15 residues. The germline V and J ends were trimmed by 3 bases and 5 bases, with 16 bases remaining between them. The DNA of the CDR3 is TGTGCCAGCAGCCAGGGTAGACTAGGCCGGGAGACCCAGTACTTC. It yields the protein CASSQGRLGRETQYF.